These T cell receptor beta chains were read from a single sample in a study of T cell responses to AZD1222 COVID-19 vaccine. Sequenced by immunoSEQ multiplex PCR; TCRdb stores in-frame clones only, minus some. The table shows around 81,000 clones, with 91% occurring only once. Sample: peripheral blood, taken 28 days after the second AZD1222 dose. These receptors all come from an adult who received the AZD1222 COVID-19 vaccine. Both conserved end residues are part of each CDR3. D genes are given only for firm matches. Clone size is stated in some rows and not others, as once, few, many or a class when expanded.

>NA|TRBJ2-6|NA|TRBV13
TGTGCCAGCAGCTTAGGACCTGACTCTGGGGCCAACGTCCTGACTTTC
CASSLGPDSGANVLTF
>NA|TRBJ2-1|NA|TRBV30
TGTGCCTGGAGTGTACGAGGGGATCTGTGGCAGTTCTTC
CAWSVRGDLWQFF
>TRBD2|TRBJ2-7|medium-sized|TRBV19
TGTGCCAGTAGTATAGTCGGTAGCGGGACCTACGAGCAGTACTTC
CASSIVGSGTYEQYF
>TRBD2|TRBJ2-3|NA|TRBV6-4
TGTGCCAGCAGTGCTCTAGCGGGAGGGGCAGATACGCAGTATTTT
CASSALAGGADTQYF
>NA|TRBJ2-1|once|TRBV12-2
TGTGCAAGTCGAGCGGGGAGAGAGAGGAATGAGCAGTTCTTC
CASRAGRERNEQFF
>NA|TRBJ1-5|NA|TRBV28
TGTGCCAGCAGTTTCCTCCCGGGAATCAGCAATCAGCCCCAGCATTTT
CASSFLPGISNQPQHF
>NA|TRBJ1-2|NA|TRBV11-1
TGTGCCAGGGCGGTAGGGGTTGGCTACACCTTC
CARAVGVGYTF
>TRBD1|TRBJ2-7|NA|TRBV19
TGTGCCAGTAGTACGAACAGGGGTGCCCTCTACGAGCAGTACTTC
CASSTNRGALYEQYF
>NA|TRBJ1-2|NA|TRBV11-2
TGTGCCAGCAGCTTAGATAACTATGGCTACACCTTC
CASSLDNYGYTF
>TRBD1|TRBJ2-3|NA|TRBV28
TGTGCCAGCACTAGGGGCGGGGACAGGGGCACAGATACGCAGTATTTT
CASTRGGDRGTDTQYF
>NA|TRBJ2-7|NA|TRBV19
TGTGCCAGTAGCGACGGGTTGGGAGACGAGCAGTACTTC
CASSDGLGDEQYF
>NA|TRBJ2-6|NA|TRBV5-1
TGCGCCAGCACGAAGACTGGGGCCAACGTCCTGACTTTC
CASTKTGANVLTF
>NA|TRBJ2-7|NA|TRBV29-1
TGCAGCGTGACCCAGGGAGAAAGCTTCTACTTC
CSVTQGESFYF
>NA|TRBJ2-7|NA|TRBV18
TGTGCCAGCTCACCAGGACGGAAGTCCTACGAGCAGTACTTC
CASSPGRKSYEQYF
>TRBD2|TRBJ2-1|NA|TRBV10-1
TGCGCCAGCAGTGAGTCGGGGGGGACTAGTTACAATGAGCAGTTCTTC
CASSESGGTSYNEQFF
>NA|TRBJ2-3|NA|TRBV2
TGTGCCAGCAGGGGGGGCTCTCGGGATACGCAGTATTTT
CASRGGSRDTQYF
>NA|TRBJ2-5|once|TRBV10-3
TGTGCCATCAGTGACTCGTCTAGCAGCCAAGAGACCCAGTACTTC
CAISDSSSSQETQYF
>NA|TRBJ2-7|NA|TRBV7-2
TGTGCCAGCAGCTTTCCGACACCCTACGAGCAGTACTTC
CASSFPTPYEQYF
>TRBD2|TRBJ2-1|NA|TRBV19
TGTGCCAGTAGCCCGACTTGGACTAGCGGCAATGAGCAGTTCTTC
CASSPTWTSGNEQFF
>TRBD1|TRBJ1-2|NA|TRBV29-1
TGCAGCGTTGAAAGAGGGGGCCAGGGGGCGTATGGCTACACCTTC
CSVERGGQGAYGYTF
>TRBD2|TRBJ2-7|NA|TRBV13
TGTGCCAGCAGCTTAGGCCTAGCGGGATACGAGCAGTACTTC
CASSLGLAGYEQYF
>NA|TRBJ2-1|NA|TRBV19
TGTGCCAGTAGTCGCAACCATGGGGGCGGACCATACAATGAGCAGTTCTTC
CASSRNHGGGPYNEQFF
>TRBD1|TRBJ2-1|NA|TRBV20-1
TGCAGTGCTAGTGGTCGACAGGGGTACAATGAGCAGTTCTTC
CSASGRQGYNEQFF
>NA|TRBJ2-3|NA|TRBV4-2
TGTGCCAGCAGCCAGGACTACACAGATACGCAGTATTTT
CASSQDYTDTQYF
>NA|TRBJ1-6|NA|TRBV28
TGTGCCAGCACTTACGGGGGTAGGGTCAGGGGTTATTCACCCCTCCACTTT
CASTYGGRVRGYSPLHF
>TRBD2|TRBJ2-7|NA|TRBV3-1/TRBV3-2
TGTGCCAGCAGACGGACTAGCGGGACCCTCCACGAGCAGTACTTC
CASRRTSGTLHEQYF
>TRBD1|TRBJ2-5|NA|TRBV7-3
TGTGCCAGCAGCGTACAGGGGGGTGAGACCCAGTACTTC
CASSVQGGETQYF
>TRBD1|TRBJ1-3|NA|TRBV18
TGTGCCAGCTCAACCGGGACAGCTGGAAACACCATATATTTT
CASSTGTAGNTIYF
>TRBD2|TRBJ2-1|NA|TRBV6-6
TGTGCCAGCAGCTCCCCGGGGGGCTACAATGAGCAGTTCTTC
CASSSPGGYNEQFF
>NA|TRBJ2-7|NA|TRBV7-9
TGTGCCAGCAGCCCCCGCGGGGACAGCGAGAAGACCTACGAGCAGTACTTC
CASSPRGDSEKTYEQYF
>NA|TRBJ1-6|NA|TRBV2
TGTGCCAGCAGTGAAATGGCAGGGTTTTCACCCCTCCACTTT
CASSEMAGFSPLHF
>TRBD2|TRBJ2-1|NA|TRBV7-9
TGTGCCAGCAGCTTAGCGGGACTAGCGGGAGGGCGGGATGAGCAGTTCTTC
CASSLAGLAGGRDEQFF